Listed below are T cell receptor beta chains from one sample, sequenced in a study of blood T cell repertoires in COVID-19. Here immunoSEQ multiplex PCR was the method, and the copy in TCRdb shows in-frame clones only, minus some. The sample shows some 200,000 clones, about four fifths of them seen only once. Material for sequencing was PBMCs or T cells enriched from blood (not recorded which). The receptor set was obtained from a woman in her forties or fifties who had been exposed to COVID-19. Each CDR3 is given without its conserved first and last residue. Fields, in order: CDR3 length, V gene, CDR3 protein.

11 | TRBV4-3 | ASSSGFTGELF
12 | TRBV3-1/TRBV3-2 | ASSLRDKGDEQF
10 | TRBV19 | ASSVTGYGYT
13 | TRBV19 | ATLPSGGRSYEQY
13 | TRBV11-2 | ASSLGQSTYNEQF
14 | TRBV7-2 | ASSSGDSPYTGELF
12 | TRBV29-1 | SVWDRGGNYGYT
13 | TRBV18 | ASSNIGRKTDTQY
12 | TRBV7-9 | ASSVISGANVLT
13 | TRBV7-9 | ASSYRDRAKNEQF
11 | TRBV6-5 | ASSKGGNQPQH
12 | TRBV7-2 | ASSSQGAGTEAF
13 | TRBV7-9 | ASSPGGPAKNIQY
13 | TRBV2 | ASSSEGGHRAPQH
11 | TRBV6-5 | ASSYSTGLGYT
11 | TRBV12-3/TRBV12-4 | ATQATTNTEAF
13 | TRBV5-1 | ASSLDPGQVIFPY
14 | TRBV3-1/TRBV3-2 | ASSQWGTSLLNEQY
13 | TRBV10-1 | ASSEGGVGDTEAF
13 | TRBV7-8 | ASSLLARSTDTQY
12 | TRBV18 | ASSPPYWGAEAF
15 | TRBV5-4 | ASSSSGQGGSLNEQF
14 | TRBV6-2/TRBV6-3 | ASSNAGALGNQPQH
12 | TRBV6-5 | ASREGQGYSPLH
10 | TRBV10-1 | ASSDITGIQF
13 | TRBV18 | ASSPRSTGGNTIY
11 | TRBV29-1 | SVDTGPGKGYT
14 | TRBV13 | ASSLRVGHSTDTQY
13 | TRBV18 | ASSPRGLLQETQY
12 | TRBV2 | ASKEAPDTGELF
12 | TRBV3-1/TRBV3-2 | ASSPQGAVRTQY
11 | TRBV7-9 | ASSLQGTGELF
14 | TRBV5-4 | ASSGGTSGRQETQY
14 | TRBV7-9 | ASSFWSAGTNEKLF
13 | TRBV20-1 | SASTPSGDYNEQF
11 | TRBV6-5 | ASSYRRSDTQY
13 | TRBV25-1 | ASSATGYSLEKLF
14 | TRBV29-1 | SVVLLQGQEQETQY
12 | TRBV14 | ASSRLYLNNEQF